These T cell receptor beta chains were read from a single sample in a study of blood T cell repertoires in COVID-19. Assay: immunoSEQ multiplex PCR; the TCRdb copy retains only in-frame clones and omits some. The sample carries just under 60,000 clones, around 90% recorded once. The source material was peripheral blood. The receptor set was obtained from a human donor with active COVID-19. The donor label of this sample is uncertain. The CDR3 runs from the conserved cysteine through the conserved F or W. Each record gives: J gene, D gene, V gene, clone size, CDR3 protein, CDR3 DNA. D genes are given only for firm matches. Not every row has a clone size; where given, it reads once, few, many or a size class.

J: TRBJ1-6; D: -; V: TRBV11-3; size: -; CDR3: CASSFHRDSPLHF; DNA: TGTGCCAGCAGCTTCCACAGGGATTCACCCCTCCACTTT
J: TRBJ1-4; D: TRBD1; V: TRBV29-1; size: -; CDR3: CSASDRGSEKLFF; DNA: TGCAGCGCCTCGGACAGGGGTAGTGAAAAACTGTTTTTT
J: TRBJ1-1; D: TRBD1; V: TRBV18; size: -; CDR3: CASSSTGANTEAFF; DNA: TGTGCCAGCTCATCGACAGGGGCGAACACTGAAGCTTTCTTT
J: TRBJ2-3; D: TRBD2; V: TRBV3-1/TRBV3-2; size: -; CDR3: CASSRGLAGTDTQYF; DNA: TGTGCCAGCAGCCGTGGACTAGCAGGGACAGATACGCAGTATTTT
J: TRBJ2-1; D: TRBD2; V: TRBV5-8; size: -; CDR3: CASSPRYGLATYNEQFF; DNA: TGTGCCAGCAGCCCCCGGTACGGACTAGCAACCTACAATGAGCAGTTCTTC
J: TRBJ1-5; D: TRBD1; V: TRBV19; size: once; CDR3: CASSVDRESSQPQHF; DNA: TGTGCCAGTAGTGTGGACAGGGAGAGTTCTCAGCCCCAGCATTTT
J: TRBJ2-1; D: TRBD2; V: TRBV7-2; size: -; CDR3: CASSSSAGTSREQFF; DNA: TGTGCCAGCAGCTCATCCGCCGGGACTAGTCGGGAGCAGTTCTTC
J: TRBJ1-2; D: -; V: TRBV12-3/TRBV12-4; size: -; CDR3: CASSLRVSYGYTF; DNA: TGTGCCAGCAGTTTGAGGGTGAGCTATGGCTACACCTTC
J: TRBJ1-2; D: TRBD1; V: TRBV19; size: -; CDR3: CASRETGGAFDYTF; DNA: TGTGCCAGTAGAGAAACAGGGGGCGCGTTCGACTACACCTTC
J: TRBJ1-5; D: TRBD1; V: TRBV5-1; size: -; CDR3: CASSPMTGVNQPQHF; DNA: TGCGCCAGCAGCCCCATGACAGGGGTCAATCAGCCCCAGCATTTT
J: TRBJ2-4; D: -; V: TRBV5-1; size: -; CDR3: CASSLNPGLGGGSKNIQYF; DNA: TGCGCCAGCAGCTTAAATCCGGGCCTGGGGGGAGGTTCGAAAAACATTCAGTACTTC
J: TRBJ2-5; D: -; V: TRBV20-1; size: -; CDR3: CSASRGHPGETQYF; DNA: TGCAGTGCTAGTAGGGGACACCCTGGAGAGACCCAGTACTTC